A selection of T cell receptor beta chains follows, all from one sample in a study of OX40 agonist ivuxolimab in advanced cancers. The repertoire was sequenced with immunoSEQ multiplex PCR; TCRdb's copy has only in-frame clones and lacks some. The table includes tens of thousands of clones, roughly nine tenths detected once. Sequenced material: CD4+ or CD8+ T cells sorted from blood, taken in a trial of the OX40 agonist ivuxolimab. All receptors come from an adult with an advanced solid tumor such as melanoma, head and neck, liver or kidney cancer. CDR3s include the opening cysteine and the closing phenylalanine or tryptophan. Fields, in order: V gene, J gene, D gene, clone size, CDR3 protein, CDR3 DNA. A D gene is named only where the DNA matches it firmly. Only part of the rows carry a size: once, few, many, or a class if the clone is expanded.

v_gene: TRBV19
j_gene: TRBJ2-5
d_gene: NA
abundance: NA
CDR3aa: CASSTQGFGETQYF
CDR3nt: TGTGCCAGTAGTACACAGGGTTTCGGGGAGACCCAGTACTTC

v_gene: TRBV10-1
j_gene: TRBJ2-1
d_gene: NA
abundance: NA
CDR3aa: CASSEGAMTPNEQFF
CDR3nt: TGCGCCAGCAGTGAGGGGGCTATGACCCCCAATGAGCAGTTCTTC

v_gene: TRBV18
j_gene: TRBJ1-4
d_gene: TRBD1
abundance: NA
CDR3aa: CASSPTGGRNEKLFF
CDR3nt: TGTGCCAGCTCACCGACAGGGGGCAGAAATGAAAAACTGTTTTTT

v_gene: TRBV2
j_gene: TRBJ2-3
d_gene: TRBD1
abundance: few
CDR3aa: CASSEGQGADGAYTDTQYF
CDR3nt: TGTGCCAGCAGTGAAGGTCAGGGGGCGGACGGAGCTTACACAGATACGCAGTATTTT

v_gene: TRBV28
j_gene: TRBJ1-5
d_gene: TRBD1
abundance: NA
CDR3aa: CASSLRTGRLGNQPQHF
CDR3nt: TGTGCCAGCAGTTTGCGGACAGGGAGGTTGGGTAATCAGCCCCAGCATTTT

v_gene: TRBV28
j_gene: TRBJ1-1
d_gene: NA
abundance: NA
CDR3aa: CASSFLYRDAIENEAFF
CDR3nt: TGTGCCAGCAGTTTCTTATACCGGGACGCCATTGAAAATGAAGCTTTCTTT

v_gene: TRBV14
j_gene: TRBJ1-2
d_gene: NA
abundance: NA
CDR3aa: CASSGGRNYGYTF
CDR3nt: TGTGCCAGCAGCGGCGGTAGGAACTATGGCTACACCTTC

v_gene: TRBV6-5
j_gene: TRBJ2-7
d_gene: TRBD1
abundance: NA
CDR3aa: CASSQGRGHYEQHF
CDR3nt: TGTGCCAGCAGTCAGGGCAGGGGGCACTACGAGCAGCACTTC

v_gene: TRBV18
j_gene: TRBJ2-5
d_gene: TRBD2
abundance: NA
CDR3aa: CASSQNSGTSGRYETQYF
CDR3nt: TGTGCCAGCTCACAAAACTCAGGGACTAGCGGGAGATACGAGACCCAGTACTTC

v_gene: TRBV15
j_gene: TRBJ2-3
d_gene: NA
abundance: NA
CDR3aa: CATTRGWDRSTDTQYF
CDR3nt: TGTGCCACCACCAGGGGCTGGGACCGTAGCACAGATACGCAGTATTTT

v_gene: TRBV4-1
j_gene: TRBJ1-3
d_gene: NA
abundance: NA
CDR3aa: CASRPARQVPHLSGNTIYF
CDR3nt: TGCGCCAGCAGACCAGCTAGACAGGTCCCACACCTCTCTGGAAACACCATATATTTT

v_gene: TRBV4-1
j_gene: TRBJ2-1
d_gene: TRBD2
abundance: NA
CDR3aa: CASSPTSGRWNEQFF
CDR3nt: TGCGCCAGCAGCCCAACTAGCGGGAGGTGGAATGAGCAGTTCTTC

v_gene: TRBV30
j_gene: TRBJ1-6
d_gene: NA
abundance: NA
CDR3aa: CASGRIEGSPLHF
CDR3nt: TGTGCCTCAGGACGGATCGAGGGCTCACCCCTCCACTTT

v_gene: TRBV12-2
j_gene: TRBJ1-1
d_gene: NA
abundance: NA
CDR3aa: CASRFGFEAFF
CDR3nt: TGTGCAAGTCGCTTCGGATTTGAAGCTTTCTTT

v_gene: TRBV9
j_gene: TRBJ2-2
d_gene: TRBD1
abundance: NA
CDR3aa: CASTPRDRMNTGELFF
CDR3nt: TGTGCCAGCACCCCCAGGGACAGGATGAACACCGGGGAGCTGTTTTTT

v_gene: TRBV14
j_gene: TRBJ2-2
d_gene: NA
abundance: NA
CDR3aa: CASSQVGKRATGELFF
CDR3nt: TGTGCCAGCAGCCAAGTGGGAAAGCGGGCCACCGGGGAGCTGTTTTTT

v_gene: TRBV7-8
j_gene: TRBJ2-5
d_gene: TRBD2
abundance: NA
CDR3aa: CASSPRTSGRASETQYF
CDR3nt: TGTGCCAGCAGCCCTAGGACTAGCGGGAGGGCCTCAGAGACCCAGTACTTC

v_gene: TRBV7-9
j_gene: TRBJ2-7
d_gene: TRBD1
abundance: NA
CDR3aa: CASSFGQGYEQYF
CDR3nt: TGTGCCAGCAGCTTTGGACAGGGCTACGAGCAGTACTTC

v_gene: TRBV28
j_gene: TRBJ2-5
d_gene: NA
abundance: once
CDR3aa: CASSLQETQYF
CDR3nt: TGTGCCAGCAGTTTACAGGAGACCCAGTACTTC

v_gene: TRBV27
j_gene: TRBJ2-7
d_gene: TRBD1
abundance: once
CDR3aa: CASSDRVPYEQYF
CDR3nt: TGTGCCAGCAGTGACAGGGTCCCCTACGAGCAGTACTTC

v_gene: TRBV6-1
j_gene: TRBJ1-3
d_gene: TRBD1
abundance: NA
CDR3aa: CASSVHDRATSGNTIYF
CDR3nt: TGTGCCAGCAGTGTTCACGACAGGGCGACGTCTGGAAACACCATATATTTT

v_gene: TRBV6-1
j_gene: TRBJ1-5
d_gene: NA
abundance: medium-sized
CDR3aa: CASSETWGNQPQHF
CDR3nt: TGTGCCAGCAGTGAAACGTGGGGCAATCAGCCCCAGCATTTT

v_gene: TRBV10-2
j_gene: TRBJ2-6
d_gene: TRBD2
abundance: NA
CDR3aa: CASSASGSFSGANVLTF
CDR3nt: TGCGCCAGCAGTGCTAGCGGGAGCTTCTCTGGGGCCAACGTCCTGACTTTC

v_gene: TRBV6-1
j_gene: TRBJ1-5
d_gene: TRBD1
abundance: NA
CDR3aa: CASRGQGDQPQHF
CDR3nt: TGTGCCAGCAGAGGACAGGGGGATCAGCCCCAGCATTTT

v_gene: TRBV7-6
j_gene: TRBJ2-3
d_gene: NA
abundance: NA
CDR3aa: CASSLQADTQYF
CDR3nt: TGTGCCAGCAGCCTCCAAGCAGATACGCAGTATTTT

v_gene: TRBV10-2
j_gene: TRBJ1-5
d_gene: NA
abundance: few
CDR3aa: CASSAAGLDQPQHF
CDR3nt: TGCGCCAGCAGCGCCGCGGGGTTGGATCAGCCCCAGCATTTT

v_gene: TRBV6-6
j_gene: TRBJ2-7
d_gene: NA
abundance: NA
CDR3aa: CANTAADAPYEQYF
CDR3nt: TGTGCCAACACCGCGGCGGACGCACCCTACGAGCAGTACTTC

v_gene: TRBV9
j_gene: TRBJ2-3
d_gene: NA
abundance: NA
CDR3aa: CASSARLLSTDTQYF
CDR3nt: TGTGCCAGCAGCGCTAGGCTTCTTAGCACAGATACGCAGTATTTT

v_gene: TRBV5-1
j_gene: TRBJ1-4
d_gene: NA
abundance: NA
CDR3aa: CASSFTQGGNEKLFF
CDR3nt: TGCGCCAGCAGCTTCACGCAGGGAGGGAATGAAAAACTGTTTTTT

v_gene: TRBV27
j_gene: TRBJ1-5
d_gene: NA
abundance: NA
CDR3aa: CASSRGGLVNQPQHF
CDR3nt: TGTGCCAGCAGTAGGGGGGGGCTCGTCAATCAGCCCCAGCACTTT

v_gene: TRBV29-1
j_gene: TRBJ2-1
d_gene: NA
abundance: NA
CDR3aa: CSVELVGSYNEQFF
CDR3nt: TGCAGCGTTGAACTAGTGGGTTCCTACAATGAGCAGTTCTTC

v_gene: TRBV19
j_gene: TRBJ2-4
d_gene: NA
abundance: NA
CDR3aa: CASSIPRLGKNIQYF
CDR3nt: TGTGCCAGTAGTATACCCAGACTAGGCAAAAACATTCAGTACTTC

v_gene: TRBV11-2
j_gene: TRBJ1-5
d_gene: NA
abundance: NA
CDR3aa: CASSLTRGSNQPQHF
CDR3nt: TGTGCCAGCAGCTTGACGAGGGGCAGCAATCAGCCCCAGCATTTT

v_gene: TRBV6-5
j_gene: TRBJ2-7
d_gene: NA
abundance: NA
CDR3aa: CASSNPLAVWHF
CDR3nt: TGTGCCAGCAGTAACCCATTGGCCGTTTGGCACTTC

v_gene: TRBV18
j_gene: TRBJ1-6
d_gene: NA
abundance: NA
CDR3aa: CASSPQRGNSPLHF
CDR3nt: TGTGCCAGCTCCCCACAGAGGGGGAATTCACCCCTCCACTTT

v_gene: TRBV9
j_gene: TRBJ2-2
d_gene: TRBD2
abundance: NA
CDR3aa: CASSVVAGEVAGELFF
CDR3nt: TGTGCCAGCAGCGTAGTTGCGGGAGAGGTAGCCGGGGAGCTGTTTTTT

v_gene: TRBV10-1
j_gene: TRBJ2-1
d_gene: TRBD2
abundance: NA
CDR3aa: CASNYGTSGGEQFF
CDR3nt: TGCGCCAGCAACTACGGGACTAGCGGCGGTGAGCAGTTCTTC

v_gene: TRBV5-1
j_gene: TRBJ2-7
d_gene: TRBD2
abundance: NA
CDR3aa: CASSQGLAYEQYF
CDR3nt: TGCGCCAGCAGCCAAGGACTAGCCTACGAGCAGTACTTC

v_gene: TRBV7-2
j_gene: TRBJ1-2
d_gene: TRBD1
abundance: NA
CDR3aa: CASSLDRTGWGYTF
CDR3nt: TGTGCCAGCAGCTTAGATAGGACAGGGTGGGGCTACACCTTC

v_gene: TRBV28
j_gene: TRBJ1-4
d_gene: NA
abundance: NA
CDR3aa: CASSLLRFGTNEKLFF
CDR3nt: TGTGCCAGCAGTTTACTCAGATTTGGAACTAATGAAAAACTGTTTTTT

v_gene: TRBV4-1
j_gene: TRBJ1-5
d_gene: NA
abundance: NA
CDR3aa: CASSQEDYSNQPQHF
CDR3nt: TGCGCCAGCAGCCAAGAGGATTATAGCAATCAGCCCCAGCATTTT

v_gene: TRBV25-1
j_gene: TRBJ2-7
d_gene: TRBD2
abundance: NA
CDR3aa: CASSDFSGLAVEQYF
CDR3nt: TGTGCCAGCAGTGACTTTTCCGGACTAGCAGTAGAGCAGTACTTC

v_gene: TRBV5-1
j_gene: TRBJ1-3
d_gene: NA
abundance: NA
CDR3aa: CASSPGTARLDTIYF
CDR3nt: TGCGCCAGCAGCCCGGGAACGGCCCGATTAGACACCATATATTTT

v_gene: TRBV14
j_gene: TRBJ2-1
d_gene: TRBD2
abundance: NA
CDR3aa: CASSQRRGGSYNEQFF
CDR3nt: TGTGCCAGCAGCCAACGCCGGGGAGGGTCCTACAATGAGCAGTTCTTC

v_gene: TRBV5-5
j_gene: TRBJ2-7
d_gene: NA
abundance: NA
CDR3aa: CASSLGTGPAYEQYF
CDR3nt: TGTGCCAGCAGCTTGGGGACGGGCCCGGCCTACGAGCAGTACTTC

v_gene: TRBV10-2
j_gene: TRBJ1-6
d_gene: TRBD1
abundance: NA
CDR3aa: CASSDPGQGTSPLHF
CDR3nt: TGCGCCAGCAGTGACCCGGGACAGGGCACTTCACCCCTCCACTTT

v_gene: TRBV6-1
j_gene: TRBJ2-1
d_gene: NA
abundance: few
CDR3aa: CASSERSGINEQFF
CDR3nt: TGTGCCAGCAGTGAAAGATCAGGGATCAATGAGCAGTTCTTC

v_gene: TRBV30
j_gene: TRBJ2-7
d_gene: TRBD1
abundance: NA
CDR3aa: CAWAGTGAYEQYF
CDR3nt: TGTGCCTGGGCCGGGACAGGGGCCTACGAGCAGTACTTC

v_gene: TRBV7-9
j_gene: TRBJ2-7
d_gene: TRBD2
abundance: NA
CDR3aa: CASSGGVYYEQYF
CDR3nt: TGTGCCAGCAGCGGGGGGGTATACTACGAGCAGTACTTC

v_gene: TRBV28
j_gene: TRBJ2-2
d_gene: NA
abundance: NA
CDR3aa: CASRAKGHGELFF
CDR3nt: TGTGCCAGCAGGGCCAAAGGTCACGGGGAGCTGTTTTTT

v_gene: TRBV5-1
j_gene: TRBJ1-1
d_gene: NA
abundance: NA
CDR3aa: CASRIGTEAFF
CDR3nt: TGCGCCAGCAGGATTGGCACTGAAGCTTTCTTT